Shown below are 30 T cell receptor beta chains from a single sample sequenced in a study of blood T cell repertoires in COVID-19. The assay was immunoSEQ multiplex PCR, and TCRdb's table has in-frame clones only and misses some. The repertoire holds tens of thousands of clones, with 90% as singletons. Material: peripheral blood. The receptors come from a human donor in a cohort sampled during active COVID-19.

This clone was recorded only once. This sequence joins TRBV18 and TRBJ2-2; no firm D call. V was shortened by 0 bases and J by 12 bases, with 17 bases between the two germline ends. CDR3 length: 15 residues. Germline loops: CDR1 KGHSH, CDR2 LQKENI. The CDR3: CASSPPKRERIQLFF. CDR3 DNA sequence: TGTGCCAGCTCACCACCGAAGCGTGAGAGAATTCAGCTGTTTTTT.

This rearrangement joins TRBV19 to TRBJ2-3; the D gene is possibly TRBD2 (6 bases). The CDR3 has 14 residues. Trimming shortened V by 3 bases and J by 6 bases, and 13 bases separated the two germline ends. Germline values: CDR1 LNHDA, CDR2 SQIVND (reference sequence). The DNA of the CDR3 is TGTGCCAGTAGTATTGACACGGGAGTCGATACGCAGTATTTT. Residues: CASSIDTGVDTQYF.

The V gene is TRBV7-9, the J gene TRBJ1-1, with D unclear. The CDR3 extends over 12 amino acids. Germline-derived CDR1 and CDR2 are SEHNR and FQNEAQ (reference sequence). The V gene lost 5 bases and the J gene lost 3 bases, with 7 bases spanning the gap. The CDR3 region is CASSPGDTEAFF. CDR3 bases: TGTGCCAGCAGCCCGGGAGACACTGAAGCTTTCTTT.

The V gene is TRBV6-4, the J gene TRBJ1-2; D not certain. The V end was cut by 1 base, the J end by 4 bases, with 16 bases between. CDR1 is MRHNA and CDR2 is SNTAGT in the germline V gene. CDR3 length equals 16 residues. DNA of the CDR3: TGTGCCAGCAGTGACTTTTATTGCCAGACTCTCTATGGCTACACCTTC. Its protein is CASSDFYCQTLYGYTF.

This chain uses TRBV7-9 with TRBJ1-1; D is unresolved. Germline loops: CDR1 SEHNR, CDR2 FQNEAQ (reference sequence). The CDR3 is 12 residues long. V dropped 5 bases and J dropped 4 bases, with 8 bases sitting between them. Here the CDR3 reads CASSPGVTEAFF. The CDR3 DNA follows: TGTGCCAGCAGCCCCGGAGTCACTGAAGCTTTCTTT.

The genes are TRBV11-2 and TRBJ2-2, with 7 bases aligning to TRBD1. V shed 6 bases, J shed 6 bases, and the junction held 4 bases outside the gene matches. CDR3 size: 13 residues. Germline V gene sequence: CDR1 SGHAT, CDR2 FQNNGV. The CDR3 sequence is CASRKTGSGELFF. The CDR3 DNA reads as TGTGCCAGCAGGAAGACAGGGTCCGGGGAGCTGTTTTTT.

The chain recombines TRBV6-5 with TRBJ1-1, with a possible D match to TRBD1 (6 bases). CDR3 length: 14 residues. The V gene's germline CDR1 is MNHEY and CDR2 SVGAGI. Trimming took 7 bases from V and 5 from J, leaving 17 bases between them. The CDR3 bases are TGTGCCAGCACCCTAAGAGGGGGATGGACTGAAGCTTTCTTT. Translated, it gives CASTLRGGWTEAFF.

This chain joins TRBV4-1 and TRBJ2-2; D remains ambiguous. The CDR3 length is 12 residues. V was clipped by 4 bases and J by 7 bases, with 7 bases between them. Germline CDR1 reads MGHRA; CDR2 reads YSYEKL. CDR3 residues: CASSPTYGELFF. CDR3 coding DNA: TGCGCCAGCAGCCCAACTTACGGGGAGCTGTTTTTT.

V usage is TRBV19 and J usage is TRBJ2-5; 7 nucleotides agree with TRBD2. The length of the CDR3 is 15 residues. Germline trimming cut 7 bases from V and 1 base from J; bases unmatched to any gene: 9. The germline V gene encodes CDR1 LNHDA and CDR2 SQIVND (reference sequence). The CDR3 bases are TGTGCCAGTACCCTTCCAAGCGGGGCCCAAGAGACCCAGTACTTC. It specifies CASTLPSGAQETQYF.

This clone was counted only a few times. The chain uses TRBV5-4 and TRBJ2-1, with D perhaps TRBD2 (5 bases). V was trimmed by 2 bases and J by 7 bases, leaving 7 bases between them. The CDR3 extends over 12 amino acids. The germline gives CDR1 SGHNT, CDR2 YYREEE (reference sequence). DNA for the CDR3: TGTGCCAGCAGCTTCCGGGGTAATGAGCAGTTCTTC. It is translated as CASSFRGNEQFF.

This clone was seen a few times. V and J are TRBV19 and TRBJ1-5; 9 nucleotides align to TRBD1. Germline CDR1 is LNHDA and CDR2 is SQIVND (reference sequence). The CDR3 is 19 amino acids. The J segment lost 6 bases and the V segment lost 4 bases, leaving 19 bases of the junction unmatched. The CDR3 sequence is CASSTPGQGITLGGQPQHF. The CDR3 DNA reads TGTGCCAGTAGTACCCCGGGACAGGGTATAACCTTGGGGGGTCAGCCCCAGCATTTT. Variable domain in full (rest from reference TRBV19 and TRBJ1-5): DGGITQSPKYLFRKEGQNVTLSCEQNLNHDAMYWYRQDPGQGLRLIYYSQIVNDFQKGDIAEGYSVSREKKESFPLTVTSAQKNPTAFYLCASSTPGQGITLGGQPQHFGDGTRLSIL.

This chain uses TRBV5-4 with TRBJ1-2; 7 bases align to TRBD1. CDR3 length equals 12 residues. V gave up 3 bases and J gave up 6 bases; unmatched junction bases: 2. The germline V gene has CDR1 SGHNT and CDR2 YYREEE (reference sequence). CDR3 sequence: CASSSTGDGYTF. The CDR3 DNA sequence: TGTGCCAGCAGCTCCACAGGGGATGGCTACACCTTC. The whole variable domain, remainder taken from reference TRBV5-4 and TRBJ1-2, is ETGVTQSPTHLIKTRGQQVTLRCSSQSGHNTVSWYQQALGQGPQFIFQYYREEENGRGNFPPRFSGLQFPNYSSELNVNALELDDSALYLCASSSTGDGYTFGSGTRLTVV.

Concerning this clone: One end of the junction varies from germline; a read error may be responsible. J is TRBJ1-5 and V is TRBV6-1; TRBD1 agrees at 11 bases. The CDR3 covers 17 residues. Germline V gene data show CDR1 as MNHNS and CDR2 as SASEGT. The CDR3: CASSKAGTGGYNQPQHF. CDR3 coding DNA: TGTGCCAGCAGTAAAGCCGGGACAGGGGGTTACAATCAGCCCCAGCATTTT.

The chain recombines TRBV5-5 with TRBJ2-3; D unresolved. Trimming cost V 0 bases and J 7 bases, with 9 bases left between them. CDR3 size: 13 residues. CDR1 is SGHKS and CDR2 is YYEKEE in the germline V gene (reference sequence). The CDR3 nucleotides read TGTGCCAGCAGCTTGGTCTTGTCCCATACGCAGTATTTT. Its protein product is CASSLVLSHTQYF.

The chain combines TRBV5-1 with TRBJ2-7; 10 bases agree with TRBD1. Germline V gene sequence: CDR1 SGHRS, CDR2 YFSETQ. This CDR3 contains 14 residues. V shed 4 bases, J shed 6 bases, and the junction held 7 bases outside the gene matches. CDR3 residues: CASSPRTGGGEQYF. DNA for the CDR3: TGCGCCAGCAGCCCAAGGACAGGGGGAGGCGAGCAGTACTTC.

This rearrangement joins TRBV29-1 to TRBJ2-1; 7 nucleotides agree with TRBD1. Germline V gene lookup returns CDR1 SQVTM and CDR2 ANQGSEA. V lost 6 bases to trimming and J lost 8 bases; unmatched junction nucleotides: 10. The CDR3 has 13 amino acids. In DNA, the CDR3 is TGCAGCGTCGTGACAGGGCCGGTCTATGAGCAGTTCTTC. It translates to CSVVTGPVYEQFF.

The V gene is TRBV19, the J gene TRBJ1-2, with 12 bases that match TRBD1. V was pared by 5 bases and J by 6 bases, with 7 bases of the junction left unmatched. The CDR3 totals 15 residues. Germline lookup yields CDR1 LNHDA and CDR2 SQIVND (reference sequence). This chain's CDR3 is CASSLPGQGANGYTF. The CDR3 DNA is TGTGCCAGTAGTCTGCCGGGACAGGGGGCGAATGGCTACACCTTC.

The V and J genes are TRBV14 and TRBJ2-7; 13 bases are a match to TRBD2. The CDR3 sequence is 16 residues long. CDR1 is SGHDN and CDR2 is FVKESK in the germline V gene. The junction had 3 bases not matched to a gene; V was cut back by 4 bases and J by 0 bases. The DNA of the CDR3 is TGTGCCAGCAGCCGGCGGACTAGCGGGAGCTCCTACGAGCAGTACTTC. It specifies CASSRRTSGSSYEQYF. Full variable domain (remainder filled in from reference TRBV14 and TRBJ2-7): EAGVTQFPSHSVIEKGQTVTLRCDPISGHDNLYWYRRVMGKEIKFLLHFVKESKQDESGMPNNRFLAERTGGTYSTLKVQPAELEDSGVYFCASSRRTSGSSYEQYFGPGTRLTVT.

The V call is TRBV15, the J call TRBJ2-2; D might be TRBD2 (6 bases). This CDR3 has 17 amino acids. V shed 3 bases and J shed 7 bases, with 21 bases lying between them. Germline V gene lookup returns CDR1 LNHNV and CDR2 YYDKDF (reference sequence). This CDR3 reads CATSREASGTGSGELFF. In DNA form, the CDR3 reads TGTGCCACCAGCAGGGAAGCTTCCGGGACCGGGAGCGGGGAGCTGTTTTTT.

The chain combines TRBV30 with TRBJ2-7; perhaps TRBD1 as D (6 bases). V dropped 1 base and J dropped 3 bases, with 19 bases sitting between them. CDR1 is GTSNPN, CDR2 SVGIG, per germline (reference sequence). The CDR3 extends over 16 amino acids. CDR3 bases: TGTGCCTGGAGTGAGGGTAAAGGACAGAGTGACTACGAGCAGTACTTC. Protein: CAWSEGKGQSDYEQYF.

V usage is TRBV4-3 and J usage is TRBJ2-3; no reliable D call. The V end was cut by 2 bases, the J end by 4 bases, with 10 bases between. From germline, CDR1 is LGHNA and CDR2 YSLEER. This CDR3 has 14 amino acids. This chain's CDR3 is CASSQLSSSDTQYF. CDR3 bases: TGCGCCAGCAGCCAACTATCCTCCTCAGATACGCAGTATTTT.

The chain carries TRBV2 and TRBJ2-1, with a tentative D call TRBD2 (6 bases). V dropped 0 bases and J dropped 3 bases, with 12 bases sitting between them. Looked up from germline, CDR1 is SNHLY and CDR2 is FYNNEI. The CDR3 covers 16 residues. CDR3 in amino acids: CASSEAFAGIYNEQFF. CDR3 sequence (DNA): TGTGCCAGCAGTGAAGCTTTCGCGGGAATCTACAATGAGCAGTTCTTC. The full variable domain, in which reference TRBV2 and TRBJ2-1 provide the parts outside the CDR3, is EPEVTQTPSHQVTQMGQEVILRCVPISNHLYFYWYRQILGQKVEFLVSFYNNEISEKSEIFDDQFSVERPDGSNFTLKIRSTKLEDSAMYFCASSEAFAGIYNEQFFGPGTRLTVL.

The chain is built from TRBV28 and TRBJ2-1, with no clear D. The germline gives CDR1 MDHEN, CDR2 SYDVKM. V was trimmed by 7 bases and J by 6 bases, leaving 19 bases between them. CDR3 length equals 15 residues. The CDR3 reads CASTLAQEPGNEQFF. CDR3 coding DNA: TGTGCCAGCACCCTTGCCCAAGAACCGGGCAATGAGCAGTTCTTC.

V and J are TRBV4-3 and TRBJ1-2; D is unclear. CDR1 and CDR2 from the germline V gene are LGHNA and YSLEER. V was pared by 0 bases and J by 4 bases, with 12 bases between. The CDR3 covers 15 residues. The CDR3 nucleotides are TGCGCCAGCAGCCAAGATGGGTCCGGCGGCTATGGCTACACCTTC. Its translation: CASSQDGSGGYGYTF.

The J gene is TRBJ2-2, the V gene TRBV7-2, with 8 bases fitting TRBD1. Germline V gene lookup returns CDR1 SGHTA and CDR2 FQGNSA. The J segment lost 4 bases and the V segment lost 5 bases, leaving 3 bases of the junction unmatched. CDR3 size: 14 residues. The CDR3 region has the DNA TGTGCCAGCAGCGGACAGGGAGGCACCGGGGAGCTGTTTTTT. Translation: CASSGQGGTGELFF.

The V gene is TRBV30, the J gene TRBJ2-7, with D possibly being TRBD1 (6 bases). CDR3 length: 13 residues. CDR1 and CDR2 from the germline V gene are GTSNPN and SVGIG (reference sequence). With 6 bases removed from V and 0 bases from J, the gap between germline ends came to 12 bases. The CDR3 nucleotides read TGTGCCTGCCGACGGGACACCTCCTACGAGCAGTACTTC. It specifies CACRRDTSYEQYF.

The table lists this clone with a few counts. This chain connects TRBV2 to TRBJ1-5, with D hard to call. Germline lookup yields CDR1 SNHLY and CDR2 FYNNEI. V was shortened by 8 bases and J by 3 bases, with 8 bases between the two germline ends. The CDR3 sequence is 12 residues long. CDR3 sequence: CASEGNNQPQHF. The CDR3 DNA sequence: TGTGCCAGCGAGGGAAACAATCAGCCCCAGCATTTT.

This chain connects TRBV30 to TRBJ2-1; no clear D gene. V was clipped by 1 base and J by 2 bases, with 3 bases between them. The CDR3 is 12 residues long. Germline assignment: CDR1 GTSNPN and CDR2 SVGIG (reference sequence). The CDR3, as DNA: TGTGCCTGGAGTGCTACCTACAATGAGCAGTTCTTC. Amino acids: CAWSATYNEQFF.

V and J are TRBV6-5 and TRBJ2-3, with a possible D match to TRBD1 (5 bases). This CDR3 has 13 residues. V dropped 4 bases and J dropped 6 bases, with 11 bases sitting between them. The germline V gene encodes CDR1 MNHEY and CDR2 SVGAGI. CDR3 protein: CASSLGVEDTQYF. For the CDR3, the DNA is TGTGCCAGCAGTTTAGGGGTGGAGGATACGCAGTATTTT.

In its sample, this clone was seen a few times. CDR3 DNA sequence: TGTGCCAGCAGCTGGACAGGGGCCGGTGAGCAGTTCTTC. Translated: CASSWTGAGEQFF. The rearrangement joins TRBV7-9 to TRBJ2-1; TRBD1 matches at 9 bases. CDR1 SEHNR and CDR2 FQNEAQ come from the germline V gene (reference sequence). The trim removed 4 bases at V and 9 bases at J, leaving 4 bases unmatched. The CDR3 totals 13 residues.